Given below is one T cell receptor beta chain in context. Its antigen is as yet unknown. Time point meaning: 4-8 weeks after completion of therapy. V lost 3 bases and J 6 bases, leaving 15 bases between the germline ends. CDR1 and CDR2 from the germline V gene are SGHAT and FQNNGV. The CDR3 is 14 residues long. This entry belongs to a study of T cell therapy after organ transplantation. Sequencing was performed with immunoSEQ multiplex PCR; in TCRdb, only in-frame clones are kept and a portion is missing. The sample includes 15,000 to 20,000 clones, around 80% of them seen just once. The source material was CD8+ T cells from blood, sampled after autologous CMV-specific T cell therapy. The chain recombines TRBV11-2 with TRBJ2-7; D gene unclear. This TCR came from a human patient who had received a solid organ transplant and had CMV disease. A share of the T cells may be of graft donor origin. CDR3 sequence reads: CASSLNYEGLEQYF. The CDR3 DNA sequence: TGTGCCAGCAGCTTGAACTACGAAGGTCTCGAGCAGTACTTC.